The 21 T cell receptor beta chains below were found in one sample sequenced in a study of shared clonotypes between healthy human individuals. Assay used: immunoSEQ multiplex PCR; TCRdb lists only in-frame clones, some missing. The table includes approximately 720,000 clones, approximately 79% detected once. The material sequenced was memory CD4+ T cells sorted from blood. The subset: CD45RA-negative fraction. These receptors came from a woman in her twenties or thirties in good health.

This clone was recorded many times. The chain employs TRBV28 and TRBJ2-6; a weak D match, TRBD1 (5 bases). With 4 bases removed from V and 2 bases from J, the gap between germline ends came to 15 bases. The CDR3 consists of 17 residues. Germline-derived CDR1 and CDR2 are MDHEN and SYDVKM. DNA for the CDR3: TGTGCCAGCAGTTGGGGCTCGTCTAGACCTGGGGCCAACGTCCTGACTTTC. This codes for CASSWGSSRPGANVLTF.

The V call is TRBV2, the J call TRBJ1-1; tentatively, D is TRBD1 (5 bases). The germline V gene has CDR1 SNHLY and CDR2 FYNNEI. V was pared by 5 bases and J by 3 bases, with 13 bases between. The CDR3 totals 14 residues. The CDR3 here is CASSRTRVDTEAFF. CDR3 coding DNA: TGTGCCAGCAGTCGGACAAGGGTGGACACTGAAGCTTTCTTT.

To note about this clone: Other DNA sequences in the sample encode the same CDR3. The rearrangement links TRBV4-2 to TRBJ2-3; 9 bases match TRBD2. The V segment lost 0 bases and the J segment 3 bases; nucleotides outside the gene matches: 4. This CDR3 has 16 residues. Germline lookup yields CDR1 LGHNA and CDR2 YNFKEQ. The chain's CDR3 is CASSQDLAGGTDTQYF. DNA for the CDR3: TGTGCCAGCAGCCAAGATTTGGCGGGAGGGACAGATACGCAGTATTTT.

This chain uses TRBV27 with TRBJ2-1, with 10 bases identical to TRBD2. Germline trimming cut 6 bases from V and 4 bases from J; bases unmatched to any gene: 18. The CDR3 is 19 residues long. Germline CDR1 is MNHEY and CDR2 is SMNVEV (reference sequence). CDR3 loop: CASRKPRGLAGDRYNEQFF. The CDR3 region has the DNA TGTGCCAGCAGAAAGCCCCGTGGGCTAGCGGGAGATAGGTACAATGAGCAGTTCTTC.

The chain recombines TRBV2 with TRBJ1-3; D gene ambiguous. Germline V gene lookup returns CDR1 SNHLY and CDR2 FYNNEI. Trimming removed 4 bases at V and 1 base at J, with 8 bases between. The CDR3 loop spans 14 amino acids. The CDR3 protein is CASSGTVSGNTIYF. CDR3 nucleotide sequence: TGTGCCAGCAGTGGGACGGTGTCTGGAAACACCATATATTTT.

V gene TRBV7-8 combines with J gene TRBJ1-4, with D tentatively TRBD1 (6 bases). V dropped 5 bases and J dropped 6 bases, with 13 bases sitting between them. This CDR3 is built from 14 residues. Germline V gene sequence: CDR1 SGHVS, CDR2 FQNEAQ. This chain's CDR3 is CASSTREGDEKLFF. As DNA, the CDR3 is TGTGCCAGCAGCACCCGGGAGGGGGATGAAAAACTGTTTTTT.

The chain employs TRBV21-1 and TRBJ1-1; TRBD1 is the table's D call, not checked against the DNA. TRBV21-1 is reported as a pseudogene. The CDR3 loop spans 13 amino acids. The CDR3 nucleotides read TGTGCCAGCAGCCCCGCAGGTAACACTGAAGCTTTCTTT. Its protein product is CASSPAGNTEAFF.

The chain couples TRBV19 to TRBJ2-1; D uncertain. Germline lookup yields CDR1 LNHDA and CDR2 SQIVND (reference sequence). This CDR3 has 11 amino acids. The V and J ends lost 7 bases and 15 bases respectively, with 16 bases between them. The CDR3 sequence: CASKDKRGLFF. CDR3 bases: TGTGCCAGTAAGGATAAGCGCGGCCTGTTCTTC.

J is TRBJ1-1 and V is TRBV6-1, with 7 positions matching TRBD1. The length of the CDR3 is 14 residues. CDR1 MNHNS and CDR2 SASEGT come from the germline V gene. J lost 0 bases, V lost 6 bases, and 4 bases had no gene match. The CDR3 DNA reads TGTGCCAGCAGGGGGACAGTTATGAACACTGAAGCTTTCTTT. As protein: CASRGTVMNTEAFF.

The chain is built from TRBV7-9 and TRBJ2-7, with TRBD2 matching over 8 bases. The CDR3 sequence is 15 residues long. With V trimmed by 5 bases and J by 3 bases, 9 bases remained unmatched. CDR1 SEHNR and CDR2 FQNEAQ come from the germline V gene (reference sequence). CDR3: CASSSTSGINYEQYF. The CDR3, as DNA: TGTGCCAGCAGCAGCACTAGCGGAATCAACTACGAGCAGTACTTC.

This chain joins TRBV6-5 and TRBJ2-5; no clear D gene. The V end was cut by 2 bases, the J end by 5 bases, with 12 bases between. This CDR3 has 14 residues. The germline gives CDR1 MNHEY, CDR2 SVGAGI. CDR3 region: CASSYDGLVETQYF. The CDR3 nucleotides are TGTGCCAGCAGTTACGACGGCCTTGTGGAGACCCAGTACTTC.

The chain carries TRBV6-1 and TRBJ2-1; 12 nucleotides agree with TRBD2. V gave up 7 bases and J gave up 6 bases; unmatched junction bases: 7. The CDR3 has 15 amino acids. Germline V gene sequence: CDR1 MNHNS, CDR2 SASEGT. CDR3 DNA sequence: TGTGCCAGCATTTCAACTAGCGGGAGGCGCAATGAGCAGTTCTTC. Translating gives CASISTSGRRNEQFF.

The chain joins TRBV5-1 to TRBJ1-4, with D tentatively TRBD1 (5 bases). Germline V gives CDR1 SGHRS, CDR2 YFSETQ. Trimming removed 3 bases from V and 5 bases from J, with 11 bases in between. This CDR3 is 14 amino acids long. The CDR3 is CASSWGSVNEKLFF. The CDR3 coding sequence is TGCGCCAGCAGCTGGGGGTCGGTGAATGAAAAACTGTTTTTT.

The gene calls are TRBV19 and TRBJ2-7; 8 bases align to TRBD2. V lost 5 bases and J lost 2; bases outside the gene matches: 8. Germline loops: CDR1 LNHDA, CDR2 SQIVND (reference sequence). This CDR3 has 15 residues. The DNA of the CDR3 is TGTGCCAGTAGTGGCAGTAGTAGCGGGACCTACGAGCAGTACTTC. As protein: CASSGSSSGTYEQYF.

This clone was recorded once. This sequence joins TRBV5-1 and TRBJ1-2; D might be TRBD1 (6 bases). V was clipped by 0 bases and J by 5 bases, with 14 bases between them. This CDR3 comprises 15 residues. CDR1 and CDR2 from the germline V gene are SGHRS and YFSETQ. CDR3 coding DNA: TGCGCCAGCAGCTTGGGCTACAGGGCACCTTATGGCTACACCTTC. Its protein is CASSLGYRAPYGYTF.

The chain is built from TRBV5-6 and TRBJ2-1, with 7 bases aligning to TRBD2. The CDR3 runs 16 residues. Germline CDR1 SGHDT, CDR2 YYEEEE. The V and J ends lost 6 bases and 7 bases, in that order; junction bases with no gene match: 16. DNA of the CDR3: TGTGCCAGCAACTACTGGGCTAGCGGAGAGGGGAATGAGCAGTTCTTC. Encoded protein: CASNYWASGEGNEQFF. Using reference TRBV5-6 and TRBJ2-1 for the parts outside the CDR3, the full variable domain is DAGVTQSPTHLIKTRGQQVTLRCSPKSGHDTVSWYQQALGQGPQFIFQYYEEEERQRGNFPDRFSGHQFPNYSSELNVNALLLGDSALYLCASNYWASGEGNEQFFGPGTRLTVL.

The chain has TRBV19 and TRBJ1-5; the match to TRBD1 covers 8 bases. J was trimmed by 5 bases and V by 5 bases; bases with no gene match: 8. The CDR3 is 15 residues long. Germline CDR1 is LNHDA and CDR2 is SQIVND (reference sequence). In DNA, the CDR3 is TGTGCCAGTAGTCCCAGACAGGGGTTCTATCAGCCCCAGCATTTT. Translated: CASSPRQGFYQPQHF.

The rearrangement links TRBV2 to TRBJ2-1; D unclear. The ends were cut back, 3 bases at V and 5 bases at J, with 5 bases in the middle. CDR1 SNHLY and CDR2 FYNNEI come from the germline V gene. The CDR3 covers 12 residues. CDR3 nucleotide sequence: TGTGCCAGCAGTGAGTCAGACAATGAGCAGTTCTTC. It encodes CASSESDNEQFF.

The J gene is TRBJ2-1, the V gene TRBV7-7, with D unclear. The germline gives CDR1 SSHAT, CDR2 FNYEAQ (reference sequence). CDR3 length: 13 residues. Trimming stripped 10 bases from V and 7 bases from J, with 17 bases between. This CDR3 reads CAISTSASNEQFF. The CDR3 bases are TGTGCCATTTCGACTTCTGCTAGTAATGAGCAGTTCTTC. The complete variable domain, with remaining parts taken from reference TRBV7-7 and TRBJ2-1, reads GAGVSQSPRYKVTKRGQDVTLRCDPISSHATLYWYQQALGQGPEFLTYFNYEAQPDKSGLPSDRFSAERPEGSISTLTIQRTEQRDSAMYRCAISTSASNEQFFGPGTRLTVL.

This clone has just a few counts. The sample contains more than one DNA sequence encoding this CDR3. The chain carries TRBV7-9 and TRBJ1-3; D possibly corresponds to TRBD1 (5 bases). Germline V lookup: CDR1 SEHNR, CDR2 FQNEAQ (reference sequence). This CDR3 contains 16 residues. V was trimmed by 1 base and J by 0 bases, leaving 10 bases between them. CDR3 region: CASSLGQPNSGNTIYF. The CDR3 bases are TGTGCCAGCAGCTTAGGACAGCCCAACTCTGGAAACACCATATATTTT.

The J gene is TRBJ2-7, the V gene TRBV6-1; 8 nucleotides align to TRBD1. This CDR3 region has 12 residues. V trimming: 2 bases; J trimming: 12 bases; junction bases outside the gene matches: 6. The germline V gene has CDR1 MNHNS and CDR2 SASEGT. The CDR3 here is CASSEQGAPGYF. CDR3 nucleotides: TGTGCCAGCAGTGAACAGGGGGCACCCGGGTACTTC.